Given below is one T cell receptor beta chain in context. Its antigen remains undetermined. Base qualities are not recorded, but no much larger clone differs from it by a single base. Genomic DNA was isolated from the sorted cells so that the TCRbeta CDR3 region could be sequenced. The immunoSEQ Assay was used to sequence the TCRbeta CDR3 regions. TCRdb carries this immuneACCESS record with in-frame sequences only. Its versions omit some clonotypes, under half of them owing to an unresolved V gene in the studies checked, with the rest unexplained. In all, the sample holds roughly 20,000 clones, and around 81% of those were seen once. More than 3.5% of the sample rests with the top ten. The CDR3 has 11 amino acids, counting the end cysteine and phenylalanine. Just CDR3 DNA is preserved here, 33 bases in frame from base 1. CDR1 and CDR2, looked up from the germline V gene, are KGHSH and LQKENI. Trimming at the junction amounts to 3 bases on V and 5 bases on J, and the germline ends lie 3 bases apart.

The record originates from a study of OX40 agonist ivuxolimab in advanced cancers. Describing the broader study: Ivuxolimab was an agonistic, fully human IgG2 monoclonal antibody directed against OX40 (CD134), a costimulatory receptor. Intravenous ivuxolimab was administered to patients every 2 weeks at six dose levels: 0.01, 0.1, 0.3, 1.5, 3 and 10 mg/kg. Of the roughly 51 patients in dose escalation, around 19 had hepatocellular carcinoma, roughly 15 had melanoma, 9 had renal cell carcinoma and 9 had head and neck cancer. A male proportion of 82.7% and a mean age of roughly 58 years, ranging from roughly 23 to 90, were recorded for the dose-escalation cohort. Prior anti-PD-1, anti-PD-L1 or anti-CTLA-4 therapy was permitted, and 30% to 45% of dose-escalation patients had received checkpoint inhibitors. Partial responses were achieved by three dose-escalation patients, of whom one had hepatocellular carcinoma and two had cutaneous melanoma. The purpose of peripheral TCRbeta sequencing was to test whether ivuxolimab changed TCR sequence diversity and led to clonal T-cell expansion. The paper reports the monotherapy dose-escalation portion (N ≈ 50 patients) of the phase I ivuxolimab trial.

The trial excluded patients who had a history of autoimmune disease or who were on systemic immunosuppression. Peripheral blood for TCR sequencing was drawn from every dose cohort at baseline, at cycle 4 day 1 and at cycle 7 day 1. Samples came from an open-label, multicenter, first-in-human phase I dose-escalation trial of ivuxolimab. Adults with locally advanced or metastatic melanoma, renal cell, hepatocellular, or head and neck squamous cell carcinoma were enrolled in the trial. CD4+ and CD8+ T cells were sorted separately from peripheral blood before TCR sequencing. What the research found in general, with its limitations: Low levels of normalized T-cell clonal expansion were also seen in some patients who did not respond. In the 0.1-3.0 mg/kg groups, partial responders had among the lowest normalized peripheral clonal expansion, particularly in CD8+ T cells. The antigen specificity of the clonally expanded peripheral T cells was not determined. After ivuxolimab, more expanded clones were found on average in CD8+ T cells than in CD4+ T cells. At doses of 0.1 to 3.0 mg/kg, clonal expansion of both CD4+ and CD8+ T cells in blood was seen between baseline and week 6.

The receptor was isolated from an adult with an advanced solid tumor such as melanoma, head and neck, liver or kidney cancer. This sequence uses TRBV18 and TRBJ2-3, with no confident D gene call. The sequencing here drew on CD4+ or CD8+ T cells sorted from blood, taken in a trial of the OX40 agonist ivuxolimab. This receptor has the CDR3 CASSPGDTQYF. The DNA sequence reads TGTGCCAGCTCACCGGGAGATACGCAGTATTTT.